This TCR beta chain appears in the sequencing data of a study of OX40 agonist ivuxolimab in advanced cancers. The protocol was immunoSEQ multiplex PCR, while the TCRdb copy is restricted to in-frame clones and leaves out a portion. The sample has over 65,000 clones, about four fifths seen once. J was trimmed by 5 bases and V by 6 bases; bases with no gene match: 10. The germline V gene has CDR1 MNHGY and CDR2 SVAAGI. The CDR3 has 15 amino acids. Sequenced here: CD4+ or CD8+ T cells sorted from blood, sampled in a trial of the OX40 agonist ivuxolimab. This clonotype originated in an adult with an advanced solid tumor such as melanoma, head and neck, liver or kidney cancer. This sequence joins TRBV6-9 and TRBJ1-2; 9 nucleotides align to TRBD1. The CDR3 DNA is TGTGCCAGCAGCCAGGACAGGGGAGCCGGTTATGGCTACACCTTC. The encoded protein is CASSQDRGAGYGYTF.